This T cell receptor (beta chain) appears in the sequencing data of a study of T cells after yellow fever vaccination. The study's findings and limits: The booster response re-showed most primary clones: about 96% CD4, approximately 90% CD8.

V was pared by 6 bases and J by 8 bases, with 9 bases of the junction left unmatched. This CDR3 comprises 15 residues. Germline V gene data show CDR1 as SGDLS and CDR2 as YYNGEE. TCRdb recomputed calls from the 5' RACE reads with MiXCR, one row per CDR3 protein. The sample lists under 300,000 distinct CDR3 sequences, 6% to 8% seen once, with 0.8% to 1.2% in the top ten. Concerning this clonotype itself: As yet, its antigen is unknown.

The chain recombines TRBV9 with TRBJ2-1; TRBD2 matches 12 bases. The source was CD4+ T cells sorted from PBMCs, collected on the day of the yellow fever booster vaccination. The receptor's source is a man aged 30-40 years who received the YFV17D yellow fever vaccine. The DNA for the CDR3 is TGTGCCAGCACCTCAGGACTAGCGGGATTCGATGAGCAGTTCTTC. Translating it yields CASTSGLAGFDEQFF.